Listed here are 8 T cell receptor beta chains from one sample, sequenced in a study of blood T cell repertoires in COVID-19. Clones were sequenced by immunoSEQ multiplex PCR, and TCRdb holds only the in-frame ones, with some missing. This table holds fewer than 70,000 clones, approximately 89% found once. The sample comprised peripheral blood. The receptors here all came from a man in his fifties with active COVID-19.

The chain has TRBV19 and TRBJ1-5, with no clear D. Germline V gene data show CDR1 as LNHDA and CDR2 as SQIVND (reference sequence). The CDR3 extends over 15 amino acids. The ends were cut back, 1 base at V and 1 base at J, with 8 bases in the middle. DNA of the CDR3: TGTGCCAGTAGTATAGGTGGGCAGAGCAATCAGCCCCAGCATTTT. Its protein is CASSIGGQSNQPQHF.

This chain uses TRBV4-2 with TRBJ2-5; 10 bases agree with TRBD2. This CDR3 contains 16 residues. V dropped 3 bases and J dropped 3; count of bases not matched to a gene: 7. Per the germline V gene, CDR1 is LGHNA and CDR2 is YNFKEQ. DNA for the CDR3: TGTGCCAGCAGCCAGGGGAGCGGGGGGGGTGAAGAGACCCAGTACTTC. It translates to CASSQGSGGGEETQYF.

J is TRBJ2-1 and V is TRBV5-6, with 9 bases aligning to TRBD1. V gave up 3 bases and J gave up 4 bases; unmatched junction bases: 5. Germline V gene sequence: CDR1 SGHDT, CDR2 YYEEEE. The CDR3 is made up of 15 amino acids. This CDR3 is CASSWGQGTYNEQFF. As DNA, the CDR3 is TGTGCCAGCAGCTGGGGACAGGGAACTTACAATGAGCAGTTCTTC.

The V call is TRBV27, the J call TRBJ1-4; no definite D call. The germline V gene encodes CDR1 MNHEY and CDR2 SMNVEV (reference sequence). CDR3 length: 13 amino acids. Trimming took off 2 bases at V and 4 bases at J, with 5 bases between the two ends. As DNA, the CDR3 is TGTGCCAGCAGTTTAAGCCTTAATGAAAAACTGTTTTTT. This encodes CASSLSLNEKLFF. Full variable domain (missing parts from reference TRBV27 and TRBJ1-4): EAQVTQNPRYLITVTGKKLTVTCSQNMNHEYMSWYRQDPGLGLRQIYYSMNVEVTDKGDVPEGYKVSRKEKRNFPLILESPSPNQTSLYFCASSLSLNEKLFFGSGTQLSVL.

The chain has TRBV7-9 and TRBJ1-2; TRBD1 matches at 9 bases. V lost 1 base to trimming and J lost 7 bases; unmatched junction nucleotides: 7. The CDR3 contains 15 residues. In germline, CDR1 is SEHNR, CDR2 FQNEAQ (reference sequence). CDR3 bases: TGTGCCAGCAGCTTAGGACAGGGGGTTGCTATTGGCTACACCTTC. Translated: CASSLGQGVAIGYTF. Variable domain in full (rest from reference TRBV7-9 and TRBJ1-2): DTGVSQNPRHKITKRGQNVTFRCDPISEHNRLYWYRQTLGQGPEFLTYFQNEAQLEKSRLLSDRFSAERPKGSFSTLEIQRTEQGDSAMYLCASSLGQGVAIGYTFGSGTRLTVV.

This clone was seen only a few times. The rearrangement uses TRBV4-1 and TRBJ1-5; D possibly corresponds to TRBD1 (6 bases). This CDR3 comprises 16 residues. Trimming pared 4 bases from V and 6 bases from J, leaving 19 bases between. Germline CDR1 reads MGHRA; CDR2 reads YSYEKL. The CDR3 region is CASSPTTGMGRQPQHF. The CDR3 DNA follows: TGCGCCAGCAGCCCTACTACAGGGATGGGTCGTCAGCCCCAGCATTTT.

The V and J genes are TRBV9 and TRBJ2-2; D gene ambiguous. This CDR3 is built from 15 residues. V lost 5 bases, J lost 3 bases, and 14 bases lay in between. Germline V lookup: CDR1 SGDLS, CDR2 YYNGEE. DNA for the CDR3: TGTGCCAGCAGTCGTGCAGGCAGGTACACCGGGGAGCTGTTTTTT. Encoded protein: CASSRAGRYTGELFF.

Here the CDR3 DNA reads TGTGCCAGCACGCAGGGTCTTAATGAAAAACTGTTTTTT. Translating gives CASTQGLNEKLFF. V usage is TRBV5-6 and J usage is TRBJ1-4, with D possibly being TRBD1 (5 bases). Germline-derived CDR1 and CDR2 are SGHDT and YYEEEE. The CDR3 is 13 amino acids. V was cut by 6 bases and J by 4 bases, with 10 bases left in between.